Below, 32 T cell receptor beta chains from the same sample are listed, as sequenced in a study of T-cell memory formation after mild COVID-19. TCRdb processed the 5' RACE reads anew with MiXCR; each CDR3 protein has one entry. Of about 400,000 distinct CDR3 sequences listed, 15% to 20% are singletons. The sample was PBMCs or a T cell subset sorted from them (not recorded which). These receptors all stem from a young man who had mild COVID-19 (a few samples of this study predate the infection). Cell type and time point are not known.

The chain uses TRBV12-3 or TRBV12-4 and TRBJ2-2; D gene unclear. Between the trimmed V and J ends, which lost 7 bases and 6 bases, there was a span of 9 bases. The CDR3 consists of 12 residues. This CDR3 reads CASKANPGELFF. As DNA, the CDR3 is TGTGCCAGCAAGGCTAACCCCGGGGAGCTGTTTTTT.

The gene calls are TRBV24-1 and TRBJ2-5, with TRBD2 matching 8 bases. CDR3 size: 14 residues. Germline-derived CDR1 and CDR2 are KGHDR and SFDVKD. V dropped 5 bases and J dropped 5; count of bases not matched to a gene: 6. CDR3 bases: TGTGCCACCAGTGCTCGGGGGGGCGGCGAGACCCAGTACTTC. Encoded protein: CATSARGGGETQYF.

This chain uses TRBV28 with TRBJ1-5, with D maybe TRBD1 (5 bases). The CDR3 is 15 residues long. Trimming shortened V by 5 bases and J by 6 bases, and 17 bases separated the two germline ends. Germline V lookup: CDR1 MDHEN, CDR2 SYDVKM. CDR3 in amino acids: CASSTGRAGGQPQHF. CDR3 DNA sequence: TGTGCCAGCAGTACTGGCAGGGCGGGAGGTCAGCCCCAGCATTTT.

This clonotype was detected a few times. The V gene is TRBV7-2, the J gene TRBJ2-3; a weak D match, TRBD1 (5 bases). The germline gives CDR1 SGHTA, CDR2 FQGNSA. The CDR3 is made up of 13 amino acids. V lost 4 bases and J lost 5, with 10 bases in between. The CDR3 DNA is TGTGCCAGCAGCTATTCGACAGAAGATACGCAGTATTTT. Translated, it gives CASSYSTEDTQYF.

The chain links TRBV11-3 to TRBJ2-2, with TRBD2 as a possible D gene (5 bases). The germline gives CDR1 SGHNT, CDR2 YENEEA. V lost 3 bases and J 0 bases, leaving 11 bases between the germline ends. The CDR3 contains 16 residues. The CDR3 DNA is TGTGCCAGCAGCTTTGGAGGTTTCGCGAACACCGGGGAGCTGTTTTTT. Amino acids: CASSFGGFANTGELFF.

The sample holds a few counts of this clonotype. CDR3 residues: CASSQVLTRGDTQYF. The CDR3 DNA follows: TGCGCCAGCAGCCAAGTTCTCACTCGAGGGGATACGCAGTATTTT. This chain links TRBV4-3 with TRBJ2-3, with a weak D call TRBD2 (5 bases). The germline gives CDR1 LGHNA, CDR2 YSLEER. The CDR3 has 15 amino acids. Trimming cost V 1 base and J 6 bases, with 14 bases left between them.

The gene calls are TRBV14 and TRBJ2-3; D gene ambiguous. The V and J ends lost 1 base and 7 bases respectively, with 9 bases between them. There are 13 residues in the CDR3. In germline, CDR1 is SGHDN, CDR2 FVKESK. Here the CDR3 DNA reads TGTGCCAGCAGCCAAGGTCACGGAAATACGCAGTATTTT. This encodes CASSQGHGNTQYF.

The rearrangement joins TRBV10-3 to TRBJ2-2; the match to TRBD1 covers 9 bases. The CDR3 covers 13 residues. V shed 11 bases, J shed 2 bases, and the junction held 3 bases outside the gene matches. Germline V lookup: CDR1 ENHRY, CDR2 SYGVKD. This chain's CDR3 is CALQGANTGELFF. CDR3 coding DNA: TGTGCCTTACAGGGGGCCAACACCGGGGAGCTGTTTTTT.

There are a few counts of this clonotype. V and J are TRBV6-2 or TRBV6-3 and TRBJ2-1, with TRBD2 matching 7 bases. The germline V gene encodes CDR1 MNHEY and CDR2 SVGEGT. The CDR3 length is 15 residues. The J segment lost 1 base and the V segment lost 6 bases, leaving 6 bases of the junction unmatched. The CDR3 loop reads CASRLMGLSYNEQFF. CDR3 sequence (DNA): TGTGCCAGCAGACTGATGGGACTATCCTACAATGAGCAGTTCTTC.

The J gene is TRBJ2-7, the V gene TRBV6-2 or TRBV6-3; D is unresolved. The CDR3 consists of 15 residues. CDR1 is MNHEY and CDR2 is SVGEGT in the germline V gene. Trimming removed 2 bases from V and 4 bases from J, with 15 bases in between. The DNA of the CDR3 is TGTGCCAGCAGTTACCAACAGTCCAGCTTTTACGAGCAGTACGTC. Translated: CASSYQQSSFYEQYV.

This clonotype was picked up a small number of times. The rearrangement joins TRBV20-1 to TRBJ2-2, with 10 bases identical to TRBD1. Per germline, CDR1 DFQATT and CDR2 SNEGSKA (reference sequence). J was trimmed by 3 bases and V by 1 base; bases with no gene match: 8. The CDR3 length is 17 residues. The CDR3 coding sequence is TGCAGTGCTAGAGGAACCTTGGACAGGGGGTACACCGGGGAGCTGTTTTTT. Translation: CSARGTLDRGYTGELFF.

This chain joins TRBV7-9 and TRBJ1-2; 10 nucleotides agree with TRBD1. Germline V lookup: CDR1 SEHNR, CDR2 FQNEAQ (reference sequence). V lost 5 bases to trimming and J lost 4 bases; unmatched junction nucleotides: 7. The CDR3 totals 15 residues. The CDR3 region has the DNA TGTGCCAGCAGCGCGCCCGGGACAGGGGTCTATGGCTACACCTTC. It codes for CASSAPGTGVYGYTF.

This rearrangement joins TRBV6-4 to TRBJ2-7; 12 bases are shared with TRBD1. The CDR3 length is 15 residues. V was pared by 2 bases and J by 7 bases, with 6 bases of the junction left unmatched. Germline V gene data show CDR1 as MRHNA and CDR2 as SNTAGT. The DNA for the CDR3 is TGTGCCAGCAGTGACCTGGGACAGGGGGCAGGGGAGCAGTACGTC. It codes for CASSDLGQGAGEQYV.

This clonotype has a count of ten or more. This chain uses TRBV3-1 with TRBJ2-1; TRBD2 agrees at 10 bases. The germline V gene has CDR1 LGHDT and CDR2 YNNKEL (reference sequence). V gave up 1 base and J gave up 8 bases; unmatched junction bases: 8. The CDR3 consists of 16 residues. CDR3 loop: CASSQANLAGADEQFF. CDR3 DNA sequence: TGTGCCAGCAGCCAAGCGAACCTAGCGGGGGCGGATGAGCAGTTCTTC.

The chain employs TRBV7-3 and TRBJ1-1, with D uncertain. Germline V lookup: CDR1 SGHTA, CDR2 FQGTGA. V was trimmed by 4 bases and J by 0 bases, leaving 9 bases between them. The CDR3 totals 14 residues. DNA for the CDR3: TGTGCCAGCAGCTCTAGTGCAATGAACACTGAAGCTTTCTTT. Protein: CASSSSAMNTEAFF. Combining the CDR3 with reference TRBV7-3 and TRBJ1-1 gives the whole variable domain GAGVSQTPSNKVTEKGKYVELRCDPISGHTALYWYRQSLGQGPEFLIYFQGTGAADDSGLPNDRFFAVRPEGSVSTLKIQRTERGDSAVYLCASSSSAMNTEAFFGQGTRLTVV.

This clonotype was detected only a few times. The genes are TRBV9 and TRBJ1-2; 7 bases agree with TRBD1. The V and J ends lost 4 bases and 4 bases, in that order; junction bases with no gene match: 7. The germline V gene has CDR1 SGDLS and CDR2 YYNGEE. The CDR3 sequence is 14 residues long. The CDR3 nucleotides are TGTGCCAGCAGCCCGGAGGGGGCGATCTATGGCTACACCTTC. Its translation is CASSPEGAIYGYTF.

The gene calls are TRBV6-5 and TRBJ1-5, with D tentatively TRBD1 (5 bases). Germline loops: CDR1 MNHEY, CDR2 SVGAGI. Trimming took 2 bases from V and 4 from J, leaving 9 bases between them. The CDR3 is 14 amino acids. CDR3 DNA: TGTGCCAGCAGTTACCTGGGACTGAATCAGCCCCAGCATTTT. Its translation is CASSYLGLNQPQHF.

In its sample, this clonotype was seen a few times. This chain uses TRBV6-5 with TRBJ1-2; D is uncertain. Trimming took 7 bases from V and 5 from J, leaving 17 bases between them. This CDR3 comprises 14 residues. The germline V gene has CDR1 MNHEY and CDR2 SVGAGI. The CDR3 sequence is CASTTGGSEYGYTF. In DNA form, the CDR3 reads TGTGCCAGCACCACGGGCGGATCGGAGTATGGCTACACCTTC.

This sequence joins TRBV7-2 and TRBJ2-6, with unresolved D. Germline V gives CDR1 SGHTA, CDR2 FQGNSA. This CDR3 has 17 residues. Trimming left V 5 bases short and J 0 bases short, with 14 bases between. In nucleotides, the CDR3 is TGTGCCAGCAGCCCCACATCTATCCCCTCTGGGGCCAACGTCCTGACTTTC. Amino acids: CASSPTSIPSGANVLTF.

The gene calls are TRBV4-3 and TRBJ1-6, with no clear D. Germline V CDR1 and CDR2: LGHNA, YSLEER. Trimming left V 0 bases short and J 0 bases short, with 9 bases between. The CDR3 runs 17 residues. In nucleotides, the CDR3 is TGCGCCAGCAGCCAAGATCCCGGGAGCTCCTATAATTCACCCCTCCACTTT. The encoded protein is CASSQDPGSSYNSPLHF.

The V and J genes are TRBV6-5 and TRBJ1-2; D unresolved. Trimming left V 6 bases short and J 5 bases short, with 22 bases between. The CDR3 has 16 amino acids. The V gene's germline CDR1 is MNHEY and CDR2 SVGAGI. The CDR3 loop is CASSVVGSPLRYGYTF. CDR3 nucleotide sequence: TGTGCCAGCAGCGTGGTAGGTTCCCCCCTCCGGTATGGCTACACCTTC.

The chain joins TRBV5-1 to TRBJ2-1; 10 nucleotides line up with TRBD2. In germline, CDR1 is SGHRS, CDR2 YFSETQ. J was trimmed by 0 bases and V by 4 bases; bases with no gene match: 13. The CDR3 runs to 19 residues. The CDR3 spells CASSPWGSGGYSSYNEQFF. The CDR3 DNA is TGCGCCAGCAGCCCCTGGGGTAGCGGGGGGTATAGCTCCTACAATGAGCAGTTCTTC.

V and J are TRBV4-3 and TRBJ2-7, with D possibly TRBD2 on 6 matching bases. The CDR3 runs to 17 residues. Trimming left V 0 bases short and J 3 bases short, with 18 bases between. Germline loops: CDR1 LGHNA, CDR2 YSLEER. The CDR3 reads CASSQDLGGVNGYEQYF. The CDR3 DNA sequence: TGCGCCAGCAGCCAAGATCTTGGCGGGGTCAACGGCTACGAGCAGTACTTC.

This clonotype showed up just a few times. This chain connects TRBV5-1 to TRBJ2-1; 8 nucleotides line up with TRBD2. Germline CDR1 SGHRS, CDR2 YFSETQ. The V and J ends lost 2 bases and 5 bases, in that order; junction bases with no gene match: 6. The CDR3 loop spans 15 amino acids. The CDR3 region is CASSLIAGQNNEQFF. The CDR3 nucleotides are TGCGCCAGCAGCTTAATAGCGGGGCAGAACAATGAGCAGTTCTTC.

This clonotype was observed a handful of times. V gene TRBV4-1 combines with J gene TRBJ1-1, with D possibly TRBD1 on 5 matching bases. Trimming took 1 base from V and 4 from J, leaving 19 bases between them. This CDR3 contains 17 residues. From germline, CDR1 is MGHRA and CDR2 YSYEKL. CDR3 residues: CASSQVGGLTRGTEAFF. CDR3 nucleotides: TGCGCCAGCAGCCAAGTGGGGGGACTGACGCGGGGCACTGAAGCTTTCTTT.

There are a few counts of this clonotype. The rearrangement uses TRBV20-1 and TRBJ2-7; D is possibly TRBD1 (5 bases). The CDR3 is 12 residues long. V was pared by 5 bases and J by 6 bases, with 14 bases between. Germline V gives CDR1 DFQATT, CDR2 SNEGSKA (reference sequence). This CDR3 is CSAERQYGEQYF. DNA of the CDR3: TGCAGTGCTGAACGACAGTACGGCGAGCAGTACTTC.

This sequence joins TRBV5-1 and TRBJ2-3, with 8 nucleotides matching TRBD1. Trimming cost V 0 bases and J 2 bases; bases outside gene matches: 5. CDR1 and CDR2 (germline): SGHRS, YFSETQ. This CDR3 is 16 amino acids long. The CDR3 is CASSLGVRGPTDTQYF. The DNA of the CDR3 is TGCGCCAGCAGCTTGGGAGTCAGGGGGCCCACAGATACGCAGTATTTT. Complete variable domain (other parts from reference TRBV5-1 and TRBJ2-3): KAGVTQTPRYLIKTRGQQVTLSCSPISGHRSVSWYQQTPGQGLQFLFEYFSETQRNKGNFPGRFSGRQFSNSRSEMNVSTLELGDSALYLCASSLGVRGPTDTQYFGPGTRLTVL.

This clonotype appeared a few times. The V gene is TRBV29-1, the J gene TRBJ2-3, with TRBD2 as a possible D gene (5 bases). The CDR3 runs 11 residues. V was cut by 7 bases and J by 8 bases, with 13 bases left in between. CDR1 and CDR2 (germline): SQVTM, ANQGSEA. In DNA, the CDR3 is TGCAGCGACTTGGAGGCGGGTACGCAGTATTTT. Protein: CSDLEAGTQYF.

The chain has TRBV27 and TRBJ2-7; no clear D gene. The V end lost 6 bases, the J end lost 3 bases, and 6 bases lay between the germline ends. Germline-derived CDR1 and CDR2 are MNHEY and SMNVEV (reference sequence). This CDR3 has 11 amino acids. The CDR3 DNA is TGTGCCAGCAGCAAGGACTACGAGCAGTACTTC. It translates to CASSKDYEQYF.

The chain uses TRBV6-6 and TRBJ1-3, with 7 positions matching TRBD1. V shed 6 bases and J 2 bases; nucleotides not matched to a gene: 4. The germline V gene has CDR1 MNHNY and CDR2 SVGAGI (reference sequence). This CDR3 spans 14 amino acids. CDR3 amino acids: CASSQGGPGNTIYF. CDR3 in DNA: TGTGCCAGCAGCCAAGGGGGCCCTGGAAACACCATATATTTT.

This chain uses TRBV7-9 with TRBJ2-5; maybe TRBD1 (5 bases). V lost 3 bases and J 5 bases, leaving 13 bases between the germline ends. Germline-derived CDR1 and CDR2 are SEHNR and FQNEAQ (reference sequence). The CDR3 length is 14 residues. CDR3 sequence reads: CASSFQGVRETQYF. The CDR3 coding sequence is TGTGCCAGCAGCTTTCAAGGGGTTCGGGAGACCCAGTACTTC.

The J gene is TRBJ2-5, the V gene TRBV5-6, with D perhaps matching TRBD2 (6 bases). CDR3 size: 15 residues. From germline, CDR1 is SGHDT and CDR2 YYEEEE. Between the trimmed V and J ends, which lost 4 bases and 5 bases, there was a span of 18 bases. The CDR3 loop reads CASSDNRDRGETQYF. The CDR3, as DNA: TGTGCCAGCAGCGATAACCGGGACCGGGGGGAGACCCAGTACTTC.